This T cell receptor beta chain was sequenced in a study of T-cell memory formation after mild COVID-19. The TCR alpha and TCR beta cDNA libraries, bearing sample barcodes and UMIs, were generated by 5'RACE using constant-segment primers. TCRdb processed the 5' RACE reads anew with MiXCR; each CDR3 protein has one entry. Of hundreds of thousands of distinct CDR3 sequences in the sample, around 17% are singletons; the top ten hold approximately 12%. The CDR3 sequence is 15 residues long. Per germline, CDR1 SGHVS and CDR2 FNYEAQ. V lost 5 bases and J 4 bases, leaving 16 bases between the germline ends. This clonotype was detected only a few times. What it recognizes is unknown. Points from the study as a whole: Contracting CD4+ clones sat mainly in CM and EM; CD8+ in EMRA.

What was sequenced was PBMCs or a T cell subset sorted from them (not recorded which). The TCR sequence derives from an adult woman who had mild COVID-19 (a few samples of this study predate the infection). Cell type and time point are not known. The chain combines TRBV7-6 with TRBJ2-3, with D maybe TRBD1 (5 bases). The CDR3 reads CASSPRQGSADTQYF. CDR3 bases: TGTGCCAGCAGCCCCCGGCAGGGTTCCGCAGATACGCAGTATTTT.